The rows below give T cell receptor beta chains drawn from one sample of a study of blood T cell repertoires in COVID-19. Profiled with immunoSEQ multiplex PCR; TCRdb holds only in-frame clones, not every one. Here the sample spans tens of thousands of clones, over 75% being singletons. Sequencing was done on a sample of peripheral blood. The source is a man aged 55 to 70 with acute or convalescent COVID-19. CDR3s include the opening cysteine and the closing phenylalanine or tryptophan. A D gene is named only where the DNA matches it firmly. Not every row has a clone size; where given, it reads once, few, many or a size class.

clone size	V gene	D gene	J gene	CDR3 DNA	CDR3 protein
NA	TRBV2	TRBD1	TRBJ1-4	TGTGCCAGCAATCGAGACAGGGAGGCGAGTCTATCGGAAAAACTGTTTTTT	CASNRDREASLSEKLFF
NA	TRBV7-8	NA	TRBJ2-7	TGTGCCAGCAGCTTATCTGGCAGGGTAGGCTACGAGCAGTACTTC	CASSLSGRVGYEQYF
once	TRBV7-8	TRBD2	TRBJ2-1	TGTGCCAGCAGCCGAGCGGGAGTTTCCTACAATGAGCAGTTCTTC	CASSRAGVSYNEQFF
NA	TRBV7-9	TRBD2	TRBJ2-1	TGTGCCAGCAGCTTAGCCGGACTAGCGAGGAATGAGCAGTTCTTC	CASSLAGLARNEQFF
NA	TRBV7-8	NA	TRBJ2-6	TGTGCCAGCAGCACGCTACTGACAGCCCGCTCTGGGGCCAACGTCCTGACTTTC	CASSTLLTARSGANVLTF
NA	TRBV27	NA	TRBJ2-1	TGTGCCAGCAGTTTACCCCCCGGTACAGGAGAGCAGTTCTTC	CASSLPPGTGEQFF
NA	TRBV6-5	NA	TRBJ2-1	TGTGCCAGCAGTCAGCGGGCCGAGCAGTTCTTC	CASSQRAEQFF
NA	TRBV4-2	NA	TRBJ1-4	TGTGCCAGCAGCCAGGGCCAGGGAGGACGGAATGAAAAACTGTTTTTT	CASSQGQGGRNEKLFF
NA	TRBV14	NA	TRBJ2-1	TGTGCCAGCAGCCAAAATGTCGGTAACTCCTACAATGAGCAGTTCTTC	CASSQNVGNSYNEQFF
NA	TRBV9	NA	TRBJ1-3	TGTGCCAGCAGCGCCAGTCGGGGGTGGGGAAACACCATATATTTT	CASSASRGWGNTIYF
NA	TRBV7-9	TRBD2	TRBJ2-7	TGTGCCAGCACCAATCCCCCAAATAGCGGGAGGATCTACGAGCAGTACTTC	CASTNPPNSGRIYEQYF
NA	TRBV30	NA	TRBJ1-1	TGTGCCTGGGGCGCCCAGATGAACACTGAAGCTTTCTTT	CAWGAQMNTEAFF
NA	TRBV5-1	TRBD2	TRBJ2-1	TGCGCCAGCAGCTGGGGACTAGCGGCCTCCTACAATGAGCAGTTCTTC	CASSWGLAASYNEQFF
NA	TRBV9	TRBD1	TRBJ1-2	TGTGCCAGCACCAGAGCTGGGACAGCCCATGGCTACACCTTC	CASTRAGTAHGYTF
NA	TRBV5-1	NA	TRBJ2-6	TGCGCCAGCAGTGAGAGAGGTGGTGGTGGGGCCAACGTCCTGACTTTC	CASSERGGGGANVLTF